These T cell receptor beta chains were read from a single sample in a study of T cell repertoires in cytomegalovirus infection. One entry per CDR3 protein results from TCRdb running MiXCR on the reads. Of approximately 990,000 distinct CDR3 sequences listed, around 31% are singletons. Their cognate antigens are unknown. The specimen was cultured CD8+ T cells from PBMCs, collected from culture after CMV antigen stimulation. Receptors originate from a human donor in good health (CMV status not recorded). Some clones in this sample may be carry-over from other donors' samples. Each CDR3 is given with its conserved first and last residue. Fields, in order: J gene, V gene, D gene, clone size, CDR3 protein, CDR3 DNA. The D gene is left open where the match is weak. Some rows have no size entry. The others give once, few or many, or a class for an expanded clone.

j_gene: TRBJ2-7; v_gene: TRBV19; d_gene: .; abundance: .; CDR3aa: CASSPGTLLYEQYF; CDR3nt: TGTGCCAGTAGTCCCGGGACATTGTTATACGAGCAGTACTTC
j_gene: TRBJ2-7; v_gene: TRBV20-1; d_gene: .; abundance: many; CDR3aa: CSARAGSAYEQYF; CDR3nt: TGCAGTGCCAGGGCGGGTTCAGCCTACGAGCAGTACTTC
j_gene: TRBJ2-2; v_gene: TRBV7-6; d_gene: .; abundance: .; CDR3aa: CASSFRMGTGELFF; CDR3nt: TGTGCCAGCAGCTTTCGAATGGGAACCGGGGAGCTGTTTTTT
j_gene: TRBJ1-2; v_gene: TRBV20-1; d_gene: .; abundance: few; CDR3aa: CSARRSSTVHYGYTF; CDR3nt: TGCAGTGCTAGACGATCATCGACAGTCCACTATGGCTACACCTTC
j_gene: TRBJ2-1; v_gene: TRBV12-3/TRBV12-4; d_gene: .; abundance: .; CDR3aa: CASSFQVTGYNEQFF; CDR3nt: TGTGCCAGCAGTTTCCAAGTTACTGGCTACAATGAGCAGTTCTTC
j_gene: TRBJ1-2; v_gene: TRBV6-2/TRBV6-3; d_gene: .; abundance: many; CDR3aa: CASSSARDQGYTF; CDR3nt: TGTGCCAGCAGTTCGGCCAGGGATCAAGGCTACACCTTC
j_gene: TRBJ2-3; v_gene: TRBV4-1; d_gene: TRBD2; abundance: few; CDR3aa: CASSRGLADTDTQYF; CDR3nt: TGCGCCAGCAGCCGCGGACTAGCGGACACAGATACGCAGTATTTT
j_gene: TRBJ2-3; v_gene: TRBV27; d_gene: .; abundance: .; CDR3aa: CASSLARVKGTDTQYF; CDR3nt: TGTGCCAGCAGTCTAGCCAGGGTGAAAGGCACAGATACGCAGTATTTT
j_gene: TRBJ1-1; v_gene: TRBV7-3; d_gene: .; abundance: .; CDR3aa: CANSLDVGGYTEAFF; CDR3nt: TGTGCCAACAGCTTAGATGTGGGTGGGTACACTGAAGCTTTCTTT
j_gene: TRBJ1-1; v_gene: TRBV9; d_gene: .; abundance: .; CDR3aa: CASSTTTNPMNTEAFF; CDR3nt: TGTGCCAGCAGCACGACGACTAACCCAATGAACACTGAAGCTTTCTTT
j_gene: TRBJ2-7; v_gene: TRBV19; d_gene: TRBD1; abundance: many; CDR3aa: CASSLGQGPYEQYF; CDR3nt: TGTGCCAGCAGCTTGGGACAGGGACCCTACGAGCAGTACTTC
j_gene: TRBJ1-5; v_gene: TRBV5-6; d_gene: TRBD1; abundance: few; CDR3aa: CASSYGQAGQPQHF; CDR3nt: TGTGCCAGCAGCTACGGACAGGCCGGTCAGCCCCAGCATTTT
j_gene: TRBJ2-1; v_gene: TRBV6-2/TRBV6-3; d_gene: .; abundance: .; CDR3aa: CASSQLTLAWGANEQFF; CDR3nt: TGTGCCAGCAGTCAACTTACCCTAGCTTGGGGGGCCAATGAGCAGTTCTTC
j_gene: TRBJ1-1; v_gene: TRBV6-6; d_gene: .; abundance: .; CDR3aa: CASSYTSEAFF; CDR3nt: TGTGCCAGCAGTTACACTTCTGAAGCTTTCTTT
j_gene: TRBJ2-1; v_gene: TRBV4-1; d_gene: TRBD2; abundance: .; CDR3aa: CASSQVVKLAAGSYEQFF; CDR3nt: TGCGCCAGCAGCCAAGTGGTCAAACTAGCGGCTGGGTCTTATGAGCAGTTCTTC
j_gene: TRBJ1-1; v_gene: TRBV7-8; d_gene: TRBD1; abundance: many; CDR3aa: CASRSLRDIIQGVLNTEAFF; CDR3nt: TGTGCCAGCAGATCCCTGAGGGACATCATCCAGGGGGTTCTGAACACTGAAGCTTTCTTT
j_gene: TRBJ1-1; v_gene: TRBV12-3/TRBV12-4; d_gene: .; abundance: few; CDR3aa: CASSSVHTEAFF; CDR3nt: TGTGCCAGCAGTTCTGTTCACACTGAAGCTTTCTTT
j_gene: TRBJ2-1; v_gene: TRBV3-1; d_gene: TRBD2; abundance: few; CDR3aa: CASSQTGTSGNEQFF; CDR3nt: TGTGCCAGCAGCCAAACCGGGACTAGCGGCAATGAGCAGTTCTTC
j_gene: TRBJ2-5; v_gene: TRBV27; d_gene: .; abundance: few; CDR3aa: CASVSSKETQYF; CDR3nt: TGTGCCAGCGTTAGTTCCAAAGAGACCCAGTACTTC
j_gene: TRBJ1-1; v_gene: TRBV7-2; d_gene: TRBD1; abundance: many; CDR3aa: CASSPIVPGGESEAFF; CDR3nt: TGTGCCAGCAGTCCTATAGTTCCAGGGGGCGAATCTGAAGCTTTCTTT
j_gene: TRBJ2-5; v_gene: TRBV12-3/TRBV12-4; d_gene: .; abundance: .; CDR3aa: CASSADRETRYF; CDR3nt: TGTGCCAGCAGCGCAGACAGAGAGACCCGGTACTTC
j_gene: TRBJ1-5; v_gene: TRBV12-3/TRBV12-4; d_gene: .; abundance: many; CDR3aa: CASTLGGNQPQHF; CDR3nt: TGTGCCAGCACCCTGGGGGGAAATCAGCCCCAGCATTTT
j_gene: TRBJ1-1; v_gene: TRBV4-2; d_gene: .; abundance: .; CDR3aa: CASSHRLVNTEAFF; CDR3nt: TGTGCCAGCAGCCACAGACTCGTGAACACTGAAGCTTTCTTT
j_gene: TRBJ2-1; v_gene: TRBV7-2; d_gene: TRBD2; abundance: few; CDR3aa: CASSLVGTSGGAHNEQFF; CDR3nt: TGTGCCAGCAGCTTAGTGGGGACTAGCGGGGGGGCCCACAATGAGCAGTTCTTC
j_gene: TRBJ2-1; v_gene: TRBV7-3; d_gene: .; abundance: once; CDR3aa: CASSPRGIWNEQFF; CDR3nt: TGTGCCAGCAGCCCGAGGGGCATTTGGAATGAGCAGTTCTTC
j_gene: TRBJ2-1; v_gene: TRBV5-1; d_gene: TRBD2; abundance: .; CDR3aa: CASSRLGGDNEQFF; CDR3nt: TGCGCCAGCAGCCGCCTTGGGGGGGACAATGAGCAGTTCTTC
j_gene: TRBJ1-5; v_gene: TRBV6-1; d_gene: .; abundance: .; CDR3aa: CASSDRGVGIQPQHF; CDR3nt: TGTGCCAGCAGTGACCGGGGGGTGGGAATTCAGCCCCAGCATTTT
j_gene: TRBJ1-4; v_gene: TRBV13; d_gene: .; abundance: .; CDR3aa: CASSPDMAGKLFF; CDR3nt: TGTGCCAGCAGTCCTGACATGGCCGGAAAACTGTTTTTT
j_gene: TRBJ1-1; v_gene: TRBV2; d_gene: .; abundance: .; CDR3aa: CASSEALLSGSEAFF; CDR3nt: TGTGCCAGCAGTGAAGCGCTTTTGTCAGGGTCTGAAGCTTTCTTT
j_gene: TRBJ1-6; v_gene: TRBV19; d_gene: .; abundance: .; CDR3aa: CASSNQGAYNSPLHF; CDR3nt: TGTGCCAGTAGTAACCAGGGAGCCTATAATTCACCCCTCCACTTT
j_gene: TRBJ1-2; v_gene: TRBV14; d_gene: TRBD1; abundance: .; CDR3aa: CASRGQGADGYTF; CDR3nt: TGTGCCAGCAGAGGACAGGGGGCTGATGGCTACACCTTC
j_gene: TRBJ2-7; v_gene: TRBV14; d_gene: .; abundance: once; CDR3aa: CASSHTPREQYF; CDR3nt: TGTGCCAGCAGCCACACCCCCAGAGAGCAGTACTTC
j_gene: TRBJ2-5; v_gene: TRBV25-1; d_gene: .; abundance: .; CDR3aa: CASSDDSGETQYF; CDR3nt: TGTGCCAGCAGTGATGACAGCGGGGAGACCCAGTACTTC
j_gene: TRBJ1-2; v_gene: TRBV28; d_gene: .; abundance: .; CDR3aa: CASSQPGRTNYGYTF; CDR3nt: TGTGCCAGCAGCCAACCGGGACGTACTAACTATGGCTACACCTTC
j_gene: TRBJ2-1; v_gene: TRBV13; d_gene: .; abundance: .; CDR3aa: CASSLNEGGSDEQFF; CDR3nt: TGTGCCAGCAGCCTGAATGAGGGGGGAAGCGATGAGCAGTTCTTC
j_gene: TRBJ2-1; v_gene: TRBV6-2/TRBV6-3; d_gene: TRBD2; abundance: .; CDR3aa: CASSSGTSGDTDFLDEQFF; CDR3nt: TGTGCCAGCAGTTCCGGGACTAGCGGGGATACCGACTTTCTGGATGAGCAGTTCTTC
j_gene: TRBJ1-5; v_gene: TRBV3-1; d_gene: .; abundance: .; CDR3aa: CASSPHSLSPREPQHF; CDR3nt: TGTGCCAGCAGCCCGCACTCCCTGTCCCCTCGGGAGCCCCAGCATTTT
j_gene: TRBJ1-4; v_gene: TRBV7-9; d_gene: TRBD1; abundance: few; CDR3aa: CASSSGTGTEKLFF; CDR3nt: TGTGCCAGCAGCTCCGGGACAGGGACTGAAAAACTGTTTTTT
j_gene: TRBJ2-1; v_gene: TRBV15; d_gene: .; abundance: .; CDR3aa: CATSRGASDNEQFF; CDR3nt: TGTGCCACCAGTCGGGGGGCCTCGGACAATGAGCAGTTCTTC
j_gene: TRBJ1-2; v_gene: TRBV6-2/TRBV6-3; d_gene: TRBD1; abundance: few; CDR3aa: CASSPPPGQGMANYGYTF; CDR3nt: TGTGCCAGCAGCCCACCGCCGGGACAGGGCATGGCTAACTATGGCTACACCTTC
j_gene: TRBJ2-3; v_gene: TRBV6-4; d_gene: TRBD2; abundance: .; CDR3aa: CASSDAGGTDTQYF; CDR3nt: TGTGCCAGCAGTGACGCGGGGGGCACAGATACGCAGTATTTT
j_gene: TRBJ2-5; v_gene: TRBV28; d_gene: .; abundance: .; CDR3aa: CASSSRALEETQYF; CDR3nt: TGTGCCAGCAGTTCGCGGGCCCTCGAGGAGACCCAGTACTTC
j_gene: TRBJ1-6; v_gene: TRBV4-1; d_gene: .; abundance: .; CDR3aa: CASSQVPSPLHF; CDR3nt: TGCGCCAGCAGCCAAGTACCCTCACCCCTCCACTTT
j_gene: TRBJ2-7; v_gene: TRBV12-3/TRBV12-4; d_gene: .; abundance: .; CDR3aa: CASLKSGPHDEQYF; CDR3nt: TGTGCCAGCCTAAAATCAGGGCCCCACGACGAGCAGTACTTC
j_gene: TRBJ2-5; v_gene: TRBV12-3/TRBV12-4; d_gene: TRBD1; abundance: .; CDR3aa: CASSPDRGMPETQYF; CDR3nt: TGTGCCAGCAGCCCCGACAGGGGAATGCCAGAGACCCAGTACTTC
j_gene: TRBJ2-1; v_gene: TRBV4-1; d_gene: .; abundance: .; CDR3aa: CASSQVGGVYNEQFF; CDR3nt: TGCGCCAGCAGCCAAGTAGGTGGTGTCTACAATGAGCAGTTCTTC
j_gene: TRBJ2-2; v_gene: TRBV7-9; d_gene: TRBD1; abundance: many; CDR3aa: CASSPRDRDNTGELFF; CDR3nt: TGTGCCAGCAGCCCCCGGGACAGGGATAACACCGGGGAGCTGTTTTTT
j_gene: TRBJ2-3; v_gene: TRBV19; d_gene: TRBD1; abundance: few; CDR3aa: CASSDWDRSTDTQYF; CDR3nt: TGTGCCAGTAGTGATTGGGACAGAAGCACAGATACGCAGTATTTT
j_gene: TRBJ1-2; v_gene: TRBV28; d_gene: .; abundance: .; CDR3aa: CASSPHPGRGGNYGYTF; CDR3nt: TGTGCCAGCAGCCCCCACCCCGGGAGAGGGGGAAACTATGGCTACACCTTC
j_gene: TRBJ1-1; v_gene: TRBV13; d_gene: TRBD1; abundance: .; CDR3aa: CASSVEQGATEAFF; CDR3nt: TGTGCCAGCAGCGTCGAACAGGGGGCCACTGAAGCTTTCTTT
j_gene: TRBJ2-1; v_gene: TRBV2; d_gene: .; abundance: .; CDR3aa: CASGGAVNEQFF; CDR3nt: TGTGCCAGCGGGGGGGCCGTAAATGAGCAGTTCTTC
j_gene: TRBJ1-6; v_gene: TRBV7-8; d_gene: .; abundance: many; CDR3aa: CASSLSEGPYSYNSPLHF; CDR3nt: TGTGCCAGCAGCTTAAGTGAAGGGCCCTACTCCTATAATTCACCCCTCCACTTT
j_gene: TRBJ1-1; v_gene: TRBV6-6; d_gene: .; abundance: few; CDR3aa: CASLTTRADTEAFF; CDR3nt: TGTGCCAGCCTAACAACCAGGGCTGACACTGAAGCTTTCTTT